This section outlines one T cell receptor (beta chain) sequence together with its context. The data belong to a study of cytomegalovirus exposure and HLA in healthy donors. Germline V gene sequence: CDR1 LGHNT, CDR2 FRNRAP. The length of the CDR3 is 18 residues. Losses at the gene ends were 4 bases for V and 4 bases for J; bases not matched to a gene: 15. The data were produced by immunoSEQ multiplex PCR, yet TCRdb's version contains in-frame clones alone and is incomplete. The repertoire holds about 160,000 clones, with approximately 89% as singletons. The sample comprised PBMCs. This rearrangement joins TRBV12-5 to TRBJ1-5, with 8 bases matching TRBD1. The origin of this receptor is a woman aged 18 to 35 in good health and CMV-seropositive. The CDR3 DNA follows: TGTGCTAGTGGTTCAGACCCCGGGCAGGGGGCAAGAAATCAGCCCCAGCATTTT. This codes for CASGSDPGQGARNQPQHF.